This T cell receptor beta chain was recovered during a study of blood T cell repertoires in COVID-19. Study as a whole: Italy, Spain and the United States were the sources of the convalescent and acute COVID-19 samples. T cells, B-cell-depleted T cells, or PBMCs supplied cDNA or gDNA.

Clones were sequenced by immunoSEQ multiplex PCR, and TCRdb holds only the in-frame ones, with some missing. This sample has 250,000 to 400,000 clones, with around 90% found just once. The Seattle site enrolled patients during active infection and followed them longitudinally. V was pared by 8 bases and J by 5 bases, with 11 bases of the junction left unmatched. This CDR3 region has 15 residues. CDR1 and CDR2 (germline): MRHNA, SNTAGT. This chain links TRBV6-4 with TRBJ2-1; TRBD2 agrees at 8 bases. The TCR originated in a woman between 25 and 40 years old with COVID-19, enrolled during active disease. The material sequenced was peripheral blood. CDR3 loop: CASPKPISGDNEQFF. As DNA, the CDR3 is TGTGCCAGCCCAAAGCCTATTAGCGGGGACAATGAGCAGTTCTTC.